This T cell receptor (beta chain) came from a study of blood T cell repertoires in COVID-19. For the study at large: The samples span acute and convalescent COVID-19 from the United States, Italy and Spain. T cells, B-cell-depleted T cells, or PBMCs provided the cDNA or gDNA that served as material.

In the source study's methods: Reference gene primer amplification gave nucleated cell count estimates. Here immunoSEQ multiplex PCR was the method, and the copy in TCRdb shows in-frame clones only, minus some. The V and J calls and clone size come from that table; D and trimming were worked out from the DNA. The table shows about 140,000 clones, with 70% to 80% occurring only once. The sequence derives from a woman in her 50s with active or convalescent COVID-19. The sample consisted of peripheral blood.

The CDR3 DNA reads TGTGCCAGCAGCCCAGGGGAACGTTGGAGGAACGAGCAGTACTTC. This codes for CASSPGERWRNEQYF. V gene TRBV5-4 combines with J gene TRBJ2-7, with D perhaps matching TRBD1 (6 bases). Germline loops: CDR1 SGHNT, CDR2 YYREEE (reference sequence). This CDR3 contains 15 residues. V shed 4 bases and J shed 5 bases, with 19 bases lying between them.